This T cell receptor beta chain comes out of a study of CD8+CD57+ T cells in acquired aplastic anemia. Background on the study: Mean DNA quantity obtained from sorted CD4+ and CD8+ cells was about 3.2 ug.

On this clonotype: A much larger clone differs by one base, so this may be a read error.

In germline, CDR1 is MNHEY, CDR2 SVGAGI. V gave up 8 bases and J gave up 0 bases, with 8 bases separating them. CDR3 size: 13 residues. TCR beta VDJ and CDR3 profiles were obtained from a genomic DNA template. A single record per CDR3 protein comes from TCRdb applying MiXCR to the reads. The sample gives a few hundred thousand distinct CDR3 sequences, roughly 50% of which show up once; 15% to 20% is in the top ten. Sequenced patients had shown CD8+CD57+ cell expansion by flow cytometry. Every one of the patients had aplastic anemia (severe, acquired). This chain joins TRBV6-5 and TRBJ1-5, with no clear D. Sequenced: sorted CD4+, CD8+, or CD8+CD57+ T cells (not recorded which) from PBMCs. This TCR was sampled from a human donor with aplastic anemia. The CDR3 sequence is CASRENSNQPQHF. The CDR3 nucleotides read TGTGCCAGCCGTGAAAATAGCAATCAGCCCCAGCATTTT.